These T cell receptor beta chains were read from a single sample in a study of T cell responses to AZD1222 COVID-19 vaccine. TCRdb's table, derived via immunoSEQ multiplex PCR, lists solely in-frame clones and lacks some. The sample yields tens of thousands of clones, 90% seen once. Sequences were derived from peripheral blood, sampled 28 days after the second AZD1222 dose. Receptor source: an adult who received the AZD1222 COVID-19 vaccine. CDR3s include the opening cysteine and the closing phenylalanine or tryptophan. A D gene is named only where the DNA matches it firmly. Rows give clone size only sometimes, using once, few, many, or a class for an expanded clone.

d_call: TRBD1; j_call: TRBJ2-7; clone_size: -; v_call: TRBV25-1; cdr3_aa: CASMQVRGQDIYEQYF; cdr3_nt: TGTGCCAGCATGCAGGTCCGGGGACAGGATATCTACGAGCAGTACTTC
d_call: -; j_call: TRBJ2-7; clone_size: -; v_call: TRBV4-1; cdr3_aa: CASSQYSDGMDYEQYF; cdr3_nt: TGCGCCAGCAGCCAATACTCGGACGGGATGGACTACGAGCAGTACTTC
d_call: -; j_call: TRBJ2-6; clone_size: -; v_call: TRBV10-3; cdr3_aa: CAISESISSGANVLTF; cdr3_nt: TGTGCCATCAGTGAGTCGATTAGCTCTGGGGCCAACGTCCTGACTTTC
d_call: -; j_call: TRBJ1-3; clone_size: -; v_call: TRBV7-9; cdr3_aa: CASAPSSGNTIYF; cdr3_nt: TGTGCCAGCGCCCCGAGCTCTGGAAACACCATATATTTT
d_call: -; j_call: TRBJ1-1; clone_size: -; v_call: TRBV7-8; cdr3_aa: CASSPFGGTGWDTEAFF; cdr3_nt: TGTGCCAGCAGTCCCTTTGGGGGTACAGGGTGGGACACTGAAGCTTTCTTT
d_call: -; j_call: TRBJ1-4; clone_size: once; v_call: TRBV11-2; cdr3_aa: CASSSDSWEKLFF; cdr3_nt: TGTGCCAGCAGCTCCGACAGTTGGGAAAAACTGTTTTTT
d_call: -; j_call: TRBJ2-7; clone_size: -; v_call: TRBV6-1; cdr3_aa: CASSEVGPTEQYF; cdr3_nt: TGTGCCAGCAGTGAAGTCGGACCCACCGAGCAGTACTTC
d_call: -; j_call: TRBJ1-4; clone_size: -; v_call: TRBV7-6; cdr3_aa: CASSLNEKLFF; cdr3_nt: TGTGCCAGCAGCCTTAATGAAAAACTGTTTTTT
d_call: -; j_call: TRBJ2-2; clone_size: -; v_call: TRBV10-3; cdr3_aa: CAISESPRLDTGELFF; cdr3_nt: TGTGCCATCAGTGAGTCTCCCCGACTAGACACCGGGGAGCTGTTTTTT
d_call: -; j_call: TRBJ1-1; clone_size: -; v_call: TRBV10-3; cdr3_aa: CAISESVNTEAFF; cdr3_nt: TGTGCCATCAGTGAATCCGTGAACACTGAAGCTTTCTTT
d_call: -; j_call: TRBJ1-2; clone_size: -; v_call: TRBV6-2/TRBV6-3; cdr3_aa: CASSYPGSLNGYTF; cdr3_nt: TGTGCCAGCAGTTACCCCGGATCACTAAATGGCTACACCTTC
d_call: -; j_call: TRBJ1-6; clone_size: -; v_call: TRBV7-7; cdr3_aa: CASSFFAWKKYNSPLHF; cdr3_nt: TGTGCCAGCAGCTTTTTTGCGTGGAAGAAATATAATTCACCCCTCCACTTT
d_call: -; j_call: TRBJ1-1; clone_size: -; v_call: TRBV5-1; cdr3_aa: CASSLGVAMMNTEAFF; cdr3_nt: TGCGCCAGCAGCTTGGGGGTGGCGATGATGAACACTGAAGCTTTCTTT
d_call: TRBD2; j_call: TRBJ2-5; clone_size: -; v_call: TRBV24-1; cdr3_aa: CATSDGGSSGTSGRGETQYF; cdr3_nt: TGTGCCACCAGTGATGGAGGATCAAGTGGGACTAGCGGGAGGGGGGAGACCCAGTACTTC
d_call: TRBD2; j_call: TRBJ2-7; clone_size: -; v_call: TRBV7-2; cdr3_aa: CASSLGSGGPGIEQYF; cdr3_nt: TGTGCCAGCAGCTTAGGTTCGGGGGGGCCGGGGATCGAGCAGTACTTC
d_call: -; j_call: TRBJ1-1; clone_size: -; v_call: TRBV19; cdr3_aa: CASSIDGRSDTEAFF; cdr3_nt: TGTGCCAGTAGTATAGATGGGAGGTCGGACACTGAAGCTTTCTTT
d_call: TRBD1; j_call: TRBJ1-1; clone_size: -; v_call: TRBV7-9; cdr3_aa: CASSPGTGASNTEAFF; cdr3_nt: TGTGCCAGCAGTCCCGGGACAGGGGCATCGAACACTGAAGCTTTCTTT
d_call: -; j_call: TRBJ2-7; clone_size: -; v_call: TRBV5-4; cdr3_aa: CASSRQVLYEQYF; cdr3_nt: TGTGCCAGCAGTAGACAGGTTCTGTACGAGCAGTACTTC
d_call: TRBD1; j_call: TRBJ1-2; clone_size: -; v_call: TRBV19; cdr3_aa: CASSTTEPPGQGAF; cdr3_nt: TGTGCCAGTAGTACCACTGAACCGCCGGGACAGGGTGCCTTC
d_call: TRBD2; j_call: TRBJ2-5; clone_size: -; v_call: TRBV14; cdr3_aa: CASSHRTSGEETQYF; cdr3_nt: TGTGCCAGCAGCCACCGGACTAGCGGGGAAGAGACCCAGTACTTC
d_call: TRBD1; j_call: TRBJ1-1; clone_size: -; v_call: TRBV30; cdr3_aa: CAWSYATGQLNTEAFF; cdr3_nt: TGTGCCTGGAGCTACGCCACGGGACAGTTGAACACTGAAGCTTTCTTT
d_call: -; j_call: TRBJ2-7; clone_size: -; v_call: TRBV12-3/TRBV12-4; cdr3_aa: CASRLRDLLYF; cdr3_nt: TGTGCCAGCAGGCTCCGGGACCTCCTGTACTTC
d_call: TRBD2; j_call: TRBJ2-5; clone_size: -; v_call: TRBV3-1/TRBV3-2; cdr3_aa: CASSPLNSGGALETQYF; cdr3_nt: TGTGCCAGCAGCCCGCTAAATAGCGGGGGGGCATTAGAGACCCAGTACTTC
d_call: -; j_call: TRBJ2-3; clone_size: few; v_call: TRBV6-2/TRBV6-3; cdr3_aa: CASSYPKGVLTDTQYF; cdr3_nt: TGTGCCAGCAGTTATCCAAAGGGGGTTTTGACAGATACGCAGTATTTT
d_call: TRBD1; j_call: TRBJ1-3; clone_size: -; v_call: TRBV5-1; cdr3_aa: CASSSRTGGNTIYF; cdr3_nt: TGCGCCAGCAGCTCCCGGACAGGGGGAAACACCATATATTTT
d_call: -; j_call: TRBJ1-2; clone_size: -; v_call: TRBV27; cdr3_aa: CASSPRGYGYTF; cdr3_nt: TGTGCCAGCAGTCCACGGGGCTATGGCTACACCTTC
d_call: TRBD1; j_call: TRBJ1-5; clone_size: -; v_call: TRBV29-1; cdr3_aa: CSVVRGLRNQPQHF; cdr3_nt: TGCAGCGTGGTCAGGGGGCTTCGCAATCAGCCCCAGCATTTT
d_call: -; j_call: TRBJ2-5; clone_size: -; v_call: TRBV10-1; cdr3_aa: CASSERTGMQETQYF; cdr3_nt: TGCGCCAGCAGTGAAAGAACAGGGATGCAAGAGACCCAGTACTTC
d_call: TRBD1; j_call: TRBJ1-1; clone_size: -; v_call: TRBV2; cdr3_aa: CASSVGTWDRGRTEAFF; cdr3_nt: TGTGCCAGCAGTGTAGGAACCTGGGACAGAGGAAGAACTGAAGCTTTCTTT
d_call: -; j_call: TRBJ1-1; clone_size: -; v_call: TRBV19; cdr3_aa: CASSSRRSITEAFF; cdr3_nt: TGTGCCAGTAGTTCCAGAAGGTCGATCACTGAAGCTTTCTTT
d_call: TRBD1; j_call: TRBJ2-7; clone_size: -; v_call: TRBV6-5; cdr3_aa: CASRGQAYSYEQYF; cdr3_nt: TGTGCCAGCAGGGGACAGGCTTACTCCTACGAGCAGTACTTC
d_call: TRBD1; j_call: TRBJ1-1; clone_size: -; v_call: TRBV19; cdr3_aa: CASWKDRATEAFF; cdr3_nt: TGTGCCAGTTGGAAAGACAGGGCCACTGAAGCTTTCTTT
d_call: -; j_call: TRBJ2-1; clone_size: -; v_call: TRBV5-1; cdr3_aa: CASSLHGDGGEQFF; cdr3_nt: TGCGCCAGCAGCTTGCACGGCGATGGCGGGGAGCAGTTCTTC
d_call: -; j_call: TRBJ1-1; clone_size: -; v_call: TRBV6-1; cdr3_aa: CASSEGRRTEAFF; cdr3_nt: TGTGCCAGCAGTGAAGGACGGCGGACTGAAGCTTTCTTT
d_call: TRBD1; j_call: TRBJ1-6; clone_size: -; v_call: TRBV13; cdr3_aa: CASSSDRGPYNSPLHF; cdr3_nt: TGTGCCAGCAGCTCCGACAGGGGCCCCTATAATTCACCCCTCCACTTT
d_call: TRBD2; j_call: TRBJ2-1; clone_size: -; v_call: TRBV13; cdr3_aa: CASSSPIAGIYNEQFF; cdr3_nt: TGTGCCAGCAGCTCGCCCATAGCGGGTATCTACAATGAGCAGTTCTTC
d_call: -; j_call: TRBJ1-2; clone_size: -; v_call: TRBV29-1; cdr3_aa: CSVRGYGYTF; cdr3_nt: TGCAGCGTTCGGGGGTATGGCTACACCTTC
d_call: -; j_call: TRBJ1-5; clone_size: once; v_call: TRBV30; cdr3_aa: CAWSLKGPQPQHF; cdr3_nt: TGTGCCTGGAGCCTAAAGGGGCCCCAGCCCCAGCATTTT
d_call: TRBD2; j_call: TRBJ2-3; clone_size: -; v_call: TRBV14; cdr3_aa: CASSQERGGRITDTQYF; cdr3_nt: TGTGCCAGCAGCCAAGAACGGGGGGGCCGAATCACAGATACGCAGTATTTT
d_call: -; j_call: TRBJ1-3; clone_size: -; v_call: TRBV6-5; cdr3_aa: CASSYSGETGGNTIYF; cdr3_nt: TGTGCCAGCAGTTACTCCGGAGAGACGGGGGGAAACACCATATATTTT
d_call: -; j_call: TRBJ1-2; clone_size: -; v_call: TRBV19; cdr3_aa: CASSIINREGIYTF; cdr3_nt: TGTGCCAGTAGTATTATAAACAGGGAAGGCATCTACACCTTC
d_call: -; j_call: TRBJ1-6; clone_size: -; v_call: TRBV6-5; cdr3_aa: CASSWNSPLHF; cdr3_nt: TGTGCCAGCAGTTGGAATTCACCCCTCCACTTT
d_call: -; j_call: TRBJ1-5; clone_size: -; v_call: TRBV3-1/TRBV3-2; cdr3_aa: CASSQDGSSNQPQHF; cdr3_nt: TGTGCCAGCAGCCAAGACGGCAGCAGCAATCAGCCCCAGCATTTT
d_call: -; j_call: TRBJ2-7; clone_size: medium-sized; v_call: TRBV5-4; cdr3_aa: CASRGDRAYEQYF; cdr3_nt: TGTGCCAGTAGGGGGGACAGAGCCTACGAGCAGTACTTC
d_call: -; j_call: TRBJ2-2; clone_size: once; v_call: TRBV7-7; cdr3_aa: CASSLDTTGELFF; cdr3_nt: TGTGCCAGCAGCTTAGACACGACCGGGGAGCTGTTTTTT